Many counts were recorded for the clone carrying this TCR beta chain. Its cognate antigen is unknown. Libraries of TCR beta came from quantitative 5'-RACE with molecular barcodes. TCRdb independently ran MiXCR on the 5' RACE reads; one entry per CDR3 protein. The data show approximately 180,000 distinct CDR3 sequences, roughly 20% seen once. This entry belongs to a study of CD8 T cells in ankylosing spondylitis. The germline V gene has CDR1 SGHDN and CDR2 FVKESK. Trimming left V 2 bases short and J 1 base short, with 14 bases between. The CDR3 has 16 residues. General study points: Reportedly, disease-linked clones are significantly enriched in ankylosing spondylitis patients' matched synovial fluid. There was a TCR beta motif, made of several highly homologous variants, that appeared characteristic of ankylosing spondylitis blood.

The receptor was isolated from a male donor aged 10 to 30 with ankylosing spondylitis or in good health (not recorded which). The gene calls are TRBV14 and TRBJ2-5; D gene ambiguous. The sample consisted of blood, either unsorted or a sorted T cell fraction (not recorded which). CDR3 DNA sequence: TGTGCCAGCAGCCAATCGACGGCCCAACCCCAAGAGACCCAGTACTTC. This codes for CASSQSTAQPQETQYF.